Below, one T cell receptor (beta chain) is given with its context. This clone was picked up one time. What antigen it recognizes has not been identified. One base away there is no much larger clone; base qualities are not given. The cohort consisted of hundreds of healthy bone marrow donors. Cohort members were all nominally healthy when sampled, although unrecorded immune exposures were likely present. Of the roughly 630 cohort members, 250 to 300 had a positive CMV serostatus and roughly 370 had a negative one, while no CMV serostatus was recorded for the donor. Each donor provided a peripheral blood sample, and peripheral blood mononuclear cells were used for TCR beta sequencing. Genomic DNA extraction from the blood cell samples was performed with the Qiagen DNeasy Blood Extraction Kit. Measured from the cysteine to the phenylalanine, the CDR3 is 15 residues long. The DNA shown is the 45-base CDR3, in frame from base 1. CDR1 is given as MNHNY and CDR2 as SVGAGI, both from the germline V gene (reference sequence). V is reduced by 0 bases and J by 10 bases, leaving a spacing of 18 bases between them.

Library construction relied on the immunoSEQ multiplex PCR assay. The multiplex PCR relied on a mix of 60 forward primers for TCR Vbeta segments and 13 reverse primers for TCR Jbeta segments. The CDR3 region of rearranged TCR beta genes was amplified from genomic DNA with a multiplex PCR assay. The amplified TCR beta libraries were sequenced on the Illumina HiSeq System as 87-base-pair reads. Turning to the authors' computational methods: A later analysis counted 65 million to 90 million unique TCR beta chains across the 550 to 750 repertoires, and roughly 11 million of these chains were shared by at least two donors. A nearest-neighbor algorithm error-corrected the raw reads and collapsed the reads into unique sequences, merging closely related sequences to remove PCR and sequencing errors. Alignment of CDR3 sequences to IMGT reference sequences was used to assign V, D and J gene segments. For a sequence to be retained, a match of at least six nucleotides to both a V gene segment and a J gene segment was required. Rearrangements were called productive when the CDR3 lacked stop codons and stayed in frame with V and J; all others were non-productive. CDR3 was defined by IMGT convention, running from the second conserved V-encoded cysteine to the conserved J-encoded phenylalanine. The earlier analysis of about 500 of the donors excluded sequences that lacked an unambiguous match to a single V gene segment. An earlier analysis of about 600 of the donors called V segments functional above 56.7% productive rearrangements and segregating when the between-donor standard deviation exceeded 5%. A statistical classification framework was developed to diagnose cytomegalovirus status using the catalog of TCR beta chain sequences. V and J gene assignment, in a later analysis, came from comparing TCR nucleotide sequences with IMGT/GENE-DB human TR gene sequences. Using the TCRdist pipeline, a later analysis assigned CDR3 sequences along with most-parsimonious VDJ recombination scenarios. In a later analysis, every TCR beta chain was defined by the combination of its CDR3 amino acid sequence and its V-gene family, and reads without a unique V-gene family were dropped. In a later analysis, around 650 highly shared, low-generation-probability nucleotide sequences were removed to address suspected cross-contamination and a sequencing artifact. In a later analysis, a clonal expansion index for each public chain was calculated from normalized within-repertoire ranks of inferred template counts. Generation probabilities in a later analysis came from a VDJ recombination model fitted to out-of-frame rearrangements, and those results were checked against IGoR. In a later analysis, hypergeometric tests were used to score TCR-TCR, TCR-HLA and TCR-CMV co-occurrence, with a repertoire-size bias correction applied to TCR pairs. In a later analysis, false discovery rates were estimated by permuting HLA or CMV assignments 20 times. In a later analysis, co-occurring TCRs were grouped using DBSCAN, and TCRdist sequence similarity was added for clustering within HLA-allele-positive subsets. Repertoires with fewer than 30,000 or more than 120,000 public chains were left out of co-occurrence clustering, as were about five repertoires with anomalous nucleotide sharing. TCRdb provides this immuneACCESS table in a form limited to in-frame rearrangements. Some clones are lacking; in checked studies, under half of them reflect an unresolved V gene, and why the rest are absent is not known. D and trimming were read from the DNA, whereas the V and J calls and clone size are those reported in that table. The sample profile shows around 150,000 clones; 75% to 90% of them were found once. The leading ten clones occupy roughly 2% of the sample.

This sample stems from a study of cytomegalovirus exposure and HLA in healthy donors (dated by TCRdb to 2016 to 2017). Concerning the study at large: According to an earlier analysis of a few hundred of the donors, 150 million to 200 million T cells yielded 90 million to 130 million unique TCR beta sequences and roughly 280 Gb of sequence data. A separate validation cohort of 100 to 150 different subjects was used in addition to the approximately 670-subject first cohort. Because of strong linkage in the cohort, a handful of DR-DQ haplotypes were treated as single units for association and clustering. All discovery cohort repertoires had been generated using a single sequencing platform. About 300 gigabases of sequencing data and approximately 80 million unique TCR sequences were included in an early release covering about 700 HLA-typed donors. Typing coverage varied by locus: about 629-630 donors for A, B, C, DRB1 and DQB1; approximately 500 for DQA1; over 600 for DPA1; 450 to 480 for DPB1. The study aimed to test whether cataloging public T cell receptors could reveal signatures of past pathogen exposure. Alongside the repertoire data, information on donor age, sex, ethnicity and CMV serostatus was compiled. A later analysis re-analyzed previously published TCR beta repertoires from several hundred donors and added high-resolution HLA genotyping to study TCR occurrence patterns. Among the approximately 400 genotyped donors, approximately 82% belonged to the genetic ancestry cluster associated with self-reported Caucasian donors. In a later genetic analysis, genome-wide SNP genotypes for about three fifths of the roughly 670 donors were used, and that subset was treated as a discovery cohort. In an earlier analysis of more than 550 of the donors, high-throughput TCR beta sequencing was used to judge whether each TCR beta V gene segment behaved as functional or pseudogenic. To predict cytomegalovirus infection status, the study brought together high-throughput TCR immunosequencing, statistical association of individual TCRs with disease status, and machine learning. HLA typing covered class I and class II loci at four-digit resolution. The study used immunosequencing to profile the T cell repertoires of 666 subjects and linked those repertoires to cytomegalovirus serostatus. In the later analysis, no new phenotypic data were used to find candidate immune exposures; instead, reliance was placed on TCR beta sequences and their occurrence across donors. On average, approximately 250,000 unique TCR beta nucleotide sequences were sequenced per donor among some 430 genotyped donors of the cohort, with 15% to 20% of those sequences being non-productive.

General study outcomes and caveats: According to a later analysis, most CMV-associated TCR beta chains appeared to be HLA-restricted, and the HLA associations seemed to be driven largely by CMV exposure. In a later analysis, TCR association rates were found to vary across HLA loci, with the most associated TCRs seen for DRB1 alleles and the fewest for HLA-C alleles. At a false discovery rate of 0.05, a later analysis linked about 16,000 TCR beta sequences to specific HLA alleles. A total of roughly 160 TCR beta chains were listed by the study as associated with cytomegalovirus. A few of the identified cytomegalovirus-associated TCR beta chains were confirmed in vitro to be specific for cytomegalovirus antigens. Some IMGT-functional V segments, including TRBV6-2 and TRBV6-3, could not be told apart with the 87-base-pair reads, so those segments were excluded. A cluster of highly shared sequence variants was judged likely to represent a technical artifact of the sequencing pipeline. The presence/absence analyses assumed that sequencing depth was roughly uniform across donors, and that assumption may not be true. When HLA alleles, especially DR and DQ, strongly co-occurred, attributing TCR associations to individual alleles was difficult. Compared with the approximately 720-donor mean, donors in an Asian-associated ancestry cluster had fewer N-insertions in productive TCRs, according to a later genetic analysis. The classifier was reported to diagnose cytomegalovirus status with high specificity and sensitivity in both the original and validation cohorts. Most TCR sequences were seen in very few donors, while some public TCRs were found in many individuals. A later analysis reported that several top co-occurrence clusters appeared linked to parvovirus B19, influenza, CMV and Epstein-Barr virus. The only immune exposure information available for the cohort was CMV serostatus. A further reported finding was that TCR beta sequences accurately predicted the HLA-A and HLA-B alleles for most subjects in the first cohort. Correlated functional status among segregating V segments might reflect linkage disequilibrium, but an unknown experimental factor could not be ruled out. A later analysis found that HLA-associated TCR beta chains were more clonally expanded and had lower generation probabilities than equally common non-associated chains. Around 16 rarely observed V segments, including chromosome 9 orphons, were excluded from the earlier analysis of some 590 of the donors because counts were too low. An earlier analysis of approximately 600 of the donors showed that most TCR beta V segments appeared in productive rearrangements either about 90% or about 30% of the time, which broadly matched IMGT annotations. The authors suggested that the approach could potentially be extended to other disease states and immunological phenotypes. Only TCR beta chains were sequenced in this cohort, and the absence of alpha or paired-chain data limited detectable features. Because some donors lacked HLA typing at each locus, the association tests relied only on the typed subset. A later genetic analysis associated a missense DCLRE1C variant with V-gene and J-gene trimming of TCR beta chains, and an independent cohort replicated the association.

What was sequenced was PBMCs. The chain is assembled from TRBV6-6 and TRBJ2-5, with the D gene too uncertain to name. This clonotype originated in a human donor in good health. The CDR3 loop reads CASSYSGQNKRVQYF. In nucleotide form, the sequence is TGTGCCAGCAGTTACTCTGGGCAGAACAAGAGAGTCCAGTACTTC.